Listed below are T cell receptor beta chains from one sample, sequenced in a study of blood T cell repertoires in COVID-19. Assay used: immunoSEQ multiplex PCR; TCRdb lists only in-frame clones, some missing. The sample shows fewer than 45,000 clones, roughly 90% of them seen only once. Input material: peripheral blood. These receptors were collected from a man aged 60-69 years with active or convalescent COVID-19. The conserved cysteine and the conserved F or W are not part of the CDR3 here. The D gene is left open where the match is weak.

J | V | D | CDR3
TRBJ2-2 | TRBV2 | TRBD1 | ASSLGQGDTGELF
TRBJ2-1 | TRBV12-5 | TRBD2 | ASGRLAGQQF
TRBJ2-2 | TRBV7-2 | . | ASSRTPGPRELF
TRBJ2-7 | TRBV2 | . | ASSAQREMIRYEQY
TRBJ2-7 | TRBV28 | TRBD1 | ATHRDRAYEQY
TRBJ2-4 | TRBV6-5 | TRBD1 | ASKEQGAKNIQY
TRBJ2-1 | TRBV27 | TRBD2 | ASSFPRTSGIGNEQF
TRBJ2-7 | TRBV5-1 | TRBD1 | ASSWDSRSYEQY
TRBJ2-3 | TRBV9 | . | ASSLTLSGSTDTQY
TRBJ2-7 | TRBV11-2 | . | ASSSSGFESYEQY
TRBJ2-1 | TRBV6-5 | TRBD2 | ASSAGDVSYNEQF
TRBJ2-5 | TRBV20-1 | . | SASRPSQETQY
TRBJ2-7 | TRBV7-8 | . | ASSPPRAYEQY
TRBJ2-7 | TRBV11-2 | TRBD1 | ASSPVPGTGSEQY
TRBJ2-7 | TRBV10-2 | . | ASRDRTITYEQY
TRBJ1-3 | TRBV3-1/TRBV3-2 | TRBD1 | ASSHLATGVSRNTIY
TRBJ2-1 | TRBV5-4 | TRBD2 | ASSSGLAGTNEQF
TRBJ1-6 | TRBV5-1 | . | ASSLGAGRNSPLH
TRBJ1-1 | TRBV6-6 | TRBD1 | ASSDRQGSNTEAF
TRBJ2-1 | TRBV28 | . | ASINPLDSYNEQF